The sequence of this T cell receptor (beta chain) was determined in a study of shared clonotypes between healthy human individuals. Study-level results: Clonotype sharing among the donors was expected to vary with sequencing depth.

Under the authors' procedure: ImmunoSEQ junction-only sequences lacked quality scores, so their filtering differed. The method was immunoSEQ multiplex PCR; TCRdb's version includes in-frame clones alone and lacks a portion of them. V, J and clone size are those of that table, while D and trimming were read from the DNA. The sample records about 450,000 clones, 65% to 80% being singletons. Genomic DNA of unsorted samples came from 90 million to 95 million PBMCs. A word on this clone: Its cognate antigen is unknown.

Looked up from germline, CDR1 is SGDLS and CDR2 is YYNGEE. J was trimmed by 4 bases and V by 3 bases; bases with no gene match: 4. CDR3 size: 14 residues. This sequence originates from a middle-aged woman in good health. Some clones in this sample may be carry-over from other donors' samples. The genes are TRBV9 and TRBJ2-3, with 8 bases fitting TRBD2. The sequenced sample was PBMCs. The CDR3 DNA reads TGTGCCAGCAGCGGGGGACTAGTGCCAGATACGCAGTATTTT. It codes for CASSGGLVPDTQYF.